A selection of T cell receptor beta chains follows, all from one sample in a study of blood T cell repertoires in COVID-19. Libraries were prepared by immunoSEQ multiplex PCR; TCRdb keeps only in-frame clonotypes and omits some of them. Of about 58,000 clones listed, 60% to 85% are singletons. Sequencing input: peripheral blood. These receptors were collected from a human donor in a cohort sampled during active COVID-19. CDR3s include the opening cysteine and the closing phenylalanine or tryptophan. The D gene is left open where the match is weak. Size tells how often a clone was seen (once, few, many) or the class of an expanded clone, and some rows leave it out.

>TRBJ2-7|NA|TRBV7-2|TRBD2
TGTGCCAGCAGCTCTGGACTAGCGGGCCGCTCCTACGAGCAGTACTTC
CASSSGLAGRSYEQYF
>TRBJ2-6|NA|TRBV7-9|TRBD1
TGTGCCAGCAGCTTATTGGACAGGGGAAGCGCTGGGGCCAACGTCCTGACTTTC
CASSLLDRGSAGANVLTF
>TRBJ2-1|NA|TRBV3-1/TRBV3-2|NA
TGTGCCAGCAGCCAAGAGCGGACTCAAGGTGAGCAGTTCTTC
CASSQERTQGEQFF
>TRBJ2-7|NA|TRBV7-9|NA
TGTGCCAGCACGAGGAGGGGAGGCCGTACTAATACCTACGAGCAGTACTTC
CASTRRGGRTNTYEQYF
>TRBJ2-7|NA|TRBV10-3|NA
TGTGCCATCAGTGATCCCGGGGAGGAGGAGTACTTC
CAISDPGEEEYF
>TRBJ1-4|once|TRBV3-1/TRBV3-2|NA
TGTGCCAGCAGCCAGACGCGAGGAGCGGCTAATGAAAAACTGTTTTTT
CASSQTRGAANEKLFF
>TRBJ2-7|NA|TRBV7-2|TRBD1
TGTGCCAGCAGCGCGGGACAGGGGCCCTACGAGCAGTACTTC
CASSAGQGPYEQYF
>TRBJ2-7|NA|TRBV7-8|NA
TGTGCCAGCAGCCACGCGACCTTAGGGACTCTAAGAAGCTCCTACGAGCAGTACTTC
CASSHATLGTLRSSYEQYF
>TRBJ2-7|NA|TRBV5-1|NA
TGCGCCAGCAGCTTGGGAGTCGGTGCGATGTACGAGCAGTACTTC
CASSLGVGAMYEQYF
>TRBJ1-2|NA|TRBV30|TRBD1
TGTGCCTGGAGTGCCGGGACAGGGTCCTTCGGCTACACCTTC
CAWSAGTGSFGYTF
>TRBJ1-3|once|TRBV30|NA
TGTGCCTGGAGCGTCCGGGGGGCTGGAAACACCATATATTTT
CAWSVRGAGNTIYF
>TRBJ2-4|NA|TRBV4-1|TRBD2
TGCGCCAGCAGCCAAGAGGGGCAGATTAGCGGGACGGGAGCCAAAAACATTCAGTACTTC
CASSQEGQISGTGAKNIQYF
>TRBJ1-5|NA|TRBV27|NA
TGTGCCAGCAGTTTGAGGGAAGGAGTGAAGCCCCAGCATTTT
CASSLREGVKPQHF
>TRBJ2-5|once|TRBV30|NA
TGTGCCTGGAGTTACCGCGGGGCGTACCAAGAGACCCAGTACTTC
CAWSYRGAYQETQYF
>TRBJ2-1|NA|TRBV7-9|TRBD1
TGTGCCAGCAGCTTACTTGGGACAGGGTGGGACAATGAGCAGTTCTTC
CASSLLGTGWDNEQFF
>TRBJ2-7|NA|TRBV29-1|NA
TGCAGCGTTGTAGCGGCCCCCTCCTACGAGCAGTACTTC
CSVVAAPSYEQYF
>TRBJ1-1|NA|TRBV18|TRBD1
TGTGCCAGCTCACCAAAGGGGGCGAACACTGAAGCTTTCTTT
CASSPKGANTEAFF
>TRBJ2-6|NA|TRBV6-2/TRBV6-3|NA
TGTGCCAGCAGTCCGGTTTCTGGGGCCAACGTCCTGACTTTC
CASSPVSGANVLTF
>TRBJ1-1|NA|TRBV6-5|NA
TGTGCCAGCAGTTACGGCGGGGTCAGTGAAGCTTTCTTT
CASSYGGVSEAFF
>TRBJ1-5|NA|TRBV28|NA
TGTGCCAGCAGTTTCCCAACCGGGACTTTCTGGTCATCCGGCAATCAGCCCCAGCATTTT
CASSFPTGTFWSSGNQPQHF
>TRBJ1-6|NA|TRBV5-1|NA
TGCGCCAGCAGCTTGGTCCAGGGGCTTAATTCACCCCTCCACTTT
CASSLVQGLNSPLHF
>TRBJ1-5|few|TRBV2|NA
TGTGCCAGCAGTGAGGAGAGTAATCAGCCCCAGCATTTT
CASSEESNQPQHF
>TRBJ2-7|NA|TRBV5-6|NA
TGTGCCAGCAGCTTGGCTCCCGTTCCTAACGAGCAGTACTTC
CASSLAPVPNEQYF
>TRBJ1-5|NA|TRBV11-2|NA
TGTGCCAGCAGCTTAGACGGGATTGCTAATCAGCCCCAGCATTTT
CASSLDGIANQPQHF
>TRBJ1-5|NA|TRBV6-5|NA
TGTGCCAGCAGTCTTAGACAGAGCAATCAGCCCCAGCATTTT
CASSLRQSNQPQHF
>TRBJ1-2|NA|TRBV5-1|NA
TGCGCCAGCAGTTTTTGGACAGACGCGCGCTATGGCTACACCTTC
CASSFWTDARYGYTF
>TRBJ2-1|NA|TRBV5-1|NA
TGCGCCAGCACCCAAGGGGGAGACTACAATGAGCAGTTCTTC
CASTQGGDYNEQFF
>TRBJ1-2|NA|TRBV6-5|TRBD1
TGTGCCAGCAGTACACCACGGACAGGCCTCTATGGCTACACCTTC
CASSTPRTGLYGYTF
>TRBJ1-2|NA|TRBV4-2|TRBD1
TGTGCCAGCAGCCCTCGACAGGGAGCAGATGGCTACACCTTC
CASSPRQGADGYTF
>TRBJ2-1|NA|TRBV6-4|NA
TGTGCCAGCAGTGCGGGACACAACAATGAGCAGTTCTTC
CASSAGHNNEQFF
>TRBJ1-3|NA|TRBV5-3|TRBD1
TGTGCCAGAAGCAATGATACCGGGACAGGGGGCCTTGGAAACACCATATATTTT
CARSNDTGTGGLGNTIYF